Listed below are T cell receptor beta chains from one sample, sequenced in a study of T-cell memory formation after mild COVID-19. TCRdb re-called the 5' RACE reads through MiXCR, storing one row per CDR3 protein. This sample has tens of thousands of distinct CDR3 sequences; around 7.3% occur once, and the top ten carry more than 1.3%. Sequences were obtained from PBMCs or a T cell subset sorted from them (not recorded which). The source is a man aged 18 to 30 who had mild COVID-19 (a few samples of this study predate the infection). Cell type and time point are not known. Both conserved end residues are part of each CDR3. A D gene is named only where the DNA matches it firmly. Expanded clones are given a class, and other clones once, few, many or no size at all.

many | TRBJ2-3 | TRBD1 | TRBV7-3 | CASSPQGATDTQYF | TGTGCCAGCAGCCCCCAGGGGGCCACAGATACGCAGTATTTT
few | TRBJ2-3 | TRBD1 | TRBV6-6 | CASRTGGTDTQYF | TGTGCCAGCAGGACAGGGGGCACAGATACGCAGTATTTT
many | TRBJ2-1 | NA | TRBV15 | CATSRDLDGNEQFF | TGTGCCACCAGCAGAGATCTGGACGGGAATGAGCAGTTCTTC
few | TRBJ2-3 | NA | TRBV5-1 | CASSPGKLSTDTQYF | TGCGCCAGCAGCCCTGGGAAGCTGAGCACAGATACGCAGTATTTT
few | TRBJ2-7 | TRBD2 | TRBV6-2/TRBV6-3 | CASSPLAGKMEQYF | TGTGCCAGCAGCCCGCTAGCGGGGAAAATGGAGCAGTACTTC
few | TRBJ2-5 | TRBD2 | TRBV4-1 | CASSHHGTTQETQYF | TGCGCCAGCAGCCACCACGGGACTACCCAAGAGACCCAGTACTTC
NA | TRBJ2-5 | NA | TRBV6-2/TRBV6-3 | CASTPGGDQETQYF | TGTGCCAGCACCCCAGGCGGGGATCAAGAGACCCAGTACTTC
NA | TRBJ2-1 | TRBD2 | TRBV5-4 | CASSLGTSGYNEQFF | TGTGCCAGCAGCTTGGGGACTAGCGGATACAATGAGCAGTTCTTC
few | TRBJ1-2 | NA | TRBV7-2 | CASKVGRRTAGYTF | TGTGCCAGCAAGGTGGGGCGGCGCACGGCTGGCTACACCTTC
many | TRBJ2-1 | NA | TRBV7-9 | CASSLMGGSYNEQFF | TGTGCCAGCAGCTTAATGGGAGGATCCTACAATGAGCAGTTCTTC
NA | TRBJ2-5 | TRBD2 | TRBV5-1 | CASSPGTSGAQETQYF | TGCGCCAGCAGCCCCGGGACTAGCGGGGCCCAAGAGACCCAGTACTTC
NA | TRBJ1-2 | NA | TRBV7-9 | CASSLASTGYGYTF | TGTGCCAGCAGCTTAGCAAGCACGGGATATGGCTACACCTTC
many | TRBJ2-2 | NA | TRBV12-3/TRBV12-4 | CASRLQPSGELFF | TGTGCCAGCAGACTACAGCCCTCCGGGGAGCTGTTTTTT
few | TRBJ2-5 | TRBD2 | TRBV18 | CASSPWTSGGRETQYF | TGTGCCAGCTCACCGTGGACTAGCGGGGGTCGTGAGACCCAGTACTTC
many | TRBJ2-2 | NA | TRBV12-3/TRBV12-4 | CASSQTAWAGELFF | TGTGCCAGCAGTCAGACGGCCTGGGCCGGGGAGCTGTTTTTT
few | TRBJ1-3 | NA | TRBV20-1 | CSARRSLVPGNTIYF | TGCAGTGCTAGACGGTCACTTGTCCCTGGAAACACCATATATTTT